This T cell receptor (beta chain) emerged from a study of neurological immune-mediated disorders. The making of cDNA relied on 5'RACE with 10-nucleotide random UMIs. TCRdb reanalysed the 5' RACE reads using MiXCR and keeps one entry per CDR3 protein. This table has 65,000 to 80,000 distinct CDR3 sequences, roughly 4.4% appearing once. This clonotype occurred many times. Its antigen is not identified. CDR3 length: 12 amino acids. The V and J ends lost 1 base and 6 bases respectively, with 7 bases between them. Study-level results: HTLV-1-associated myelopathy ranked highest for TCR clonal expansion and multiple sclerosis lowest, beneath healthy controls. Phylogenetic grouping put 18 of 34 multiple sclerosis patients' repertoires into one related-CDR3 cluster, a possible signature.

The starting material, 2 million PBMCs stored at -80 C, gave rise to the unsorted libraries. This clonotype was obtained from an older woman with multiple sclerosis. The chain recombines TRBV12-3 or TRBV12-4 with TRBJ2-7, with D perhaps matching TRBD1 or TRBD2 (5 bases each). Material for sequencing was PBMCs. In nucleotides, the CDR3 is TGTGCCAGCAGTTTAGGGGGGAGCGAGCAGTACTTC. It yields the protein CASSLGGSEQYF.